This TCR beta chain was recorded in a study of blood T cells in healthy people across ages. This clonotype was picked up a small number of times. The authors ran a second PCR of about 7 to 11 cycles using a sample-barcoded 5' primer and a J-beta primer mix. In TCRdb, the 5' RACE reads were re-called with MiXCR into one record per CDR3 protein. This sample carries approximately 780,000 distinct CDR3 sequences, roughly 24% of them seen once, and the ten largest clones take around 3%. Trimming removed 4 bases from V and 4 bases from J, with 15 bases in between. This CDR3 contains 16 residues. The germline V gene encodes CDR1 SGHDT and CDR2 YYEEEE. The same data also contributed to another study, on T cells of mothers and their children.

The sample comprised blood. The receptor comes from a boy younger than 18 in good health. The J gene is TRBJ2-6, the V gene TRBV5-6; D is possibly TRBD1 (5 bases). The CDR3 DNA is TGTGCCAGCAGCCAGGAAGGGGCGACCGGGGCCAACGTCCTGACTTTC. It yields the protein CASSQEGATGANVLTF.